The source of this T cell receptor beta chain is a study of shared clonotypes between healthy human individuals. CD45RO-negative, CCR7-selected cells formed the naive CD8 fraction, which excluded terminally differentiated effector memory CD45RA+ cells. As to this clone: Antigen: not known.

Using approximately 200 ng DNA, around 30,000 T cell genomes, the sorted-subset replicate PCRs were run. The method was immunoSEQ multiplex PCR; TCRdb's version includes in-frame clones alone and lacks a portion of them. The sample lists hundreds of thousands of clones; under 95% were seen once. General study findings and limits: Among donors, clonotype sharing was expected to be affected by sequencing depth. Several donors shared around 5.2% of their naive CD4 clonotypes. Generally, naive subsets (rather than memory subsets) showed larger estimated richness.

The sequenced sample was naive CD8+ T cells sorted from blood. The TCR comes from a man aged 25-45 years in good health.

CDR3 in amino acids: CASSFTGTGFSPYEQYF. CDR3 DNA: TGCGCCAGCAGCTTTACCGGGACAGGGTTCTCCCCCTACGAGCAGTACTTC. The rearrangement uses TRBV5-1 and TRBJ2-5, with TRBD1 matching 9 bases. The tail of the sequence fits TRBJ2-7 better, so the J call may be wrong. Germline-derived CDR1 and CDR2 are SGHRS and YFSETQ. CDR3 length: 17 amino acids.